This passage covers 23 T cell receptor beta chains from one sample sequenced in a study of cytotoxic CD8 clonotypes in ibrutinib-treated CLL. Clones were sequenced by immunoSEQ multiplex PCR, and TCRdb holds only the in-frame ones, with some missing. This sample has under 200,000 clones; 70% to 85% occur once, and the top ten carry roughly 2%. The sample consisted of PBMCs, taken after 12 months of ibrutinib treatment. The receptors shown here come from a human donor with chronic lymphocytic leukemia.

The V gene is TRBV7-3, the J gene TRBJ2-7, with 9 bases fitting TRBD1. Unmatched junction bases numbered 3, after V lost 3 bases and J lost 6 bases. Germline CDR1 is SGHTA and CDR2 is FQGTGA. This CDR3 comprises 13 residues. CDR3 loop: CASSFETGGEQYF. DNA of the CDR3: TGTGCCAGCAGCTTCGAGACAGGGGGCGAGCAGTACTTC.

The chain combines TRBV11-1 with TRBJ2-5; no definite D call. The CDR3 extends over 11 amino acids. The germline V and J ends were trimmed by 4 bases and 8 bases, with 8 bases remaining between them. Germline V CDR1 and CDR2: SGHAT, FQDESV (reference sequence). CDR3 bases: TGTGCCAGCAGCTCGTCAGTAACCCAGTACTTC. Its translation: CASSSSVTQYF. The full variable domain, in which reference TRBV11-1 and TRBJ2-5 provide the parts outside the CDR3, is EAEVAQSPRYKITEKSQAVAFWCDPISGHATLYWYRQILGQGPELLVQFQDESVVDDSQLPKDRFSAERLKGVDSTLKIQPAELGDSAMYLCASSSSVTQYFGPGTRLLVL.

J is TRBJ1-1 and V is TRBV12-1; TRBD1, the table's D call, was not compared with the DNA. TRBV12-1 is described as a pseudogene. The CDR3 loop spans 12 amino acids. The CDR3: CASSRGQPEAFF. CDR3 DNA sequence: TGTGCCAGCAGCCGGGGACAGCCAGAAGCTTTCTTT.

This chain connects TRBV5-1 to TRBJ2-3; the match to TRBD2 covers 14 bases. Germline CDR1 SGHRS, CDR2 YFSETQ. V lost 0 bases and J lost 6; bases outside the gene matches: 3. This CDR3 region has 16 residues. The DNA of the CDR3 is TGCGCCAGCAGCTTGGTGACTAGCGGGGGGGCCGATACGCAGTATTTT. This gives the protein CASSLVTSGGADTQYF.

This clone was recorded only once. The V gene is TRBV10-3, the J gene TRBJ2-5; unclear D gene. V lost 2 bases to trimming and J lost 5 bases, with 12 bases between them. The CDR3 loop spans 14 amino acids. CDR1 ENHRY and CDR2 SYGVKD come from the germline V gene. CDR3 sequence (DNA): TGTGCCATCAGTGAGCGGGCTAGACCGGAGACCCAGTACTTC. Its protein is CAISERARPETQYF.

The CDR3 DNA reads TGTGCCAGCAGCAATCGACGGGAGGGGGTCGATACGCAGTATTTT. Its protein is CASSNRREGVDTQYF. This chain connects TRBV21-1 to TRBJ2-3; no check of the table's D call, TRBD2, against the DNA was made. TRBV21-1 is a pseudogene segment. CDR3 length: 15 residues.

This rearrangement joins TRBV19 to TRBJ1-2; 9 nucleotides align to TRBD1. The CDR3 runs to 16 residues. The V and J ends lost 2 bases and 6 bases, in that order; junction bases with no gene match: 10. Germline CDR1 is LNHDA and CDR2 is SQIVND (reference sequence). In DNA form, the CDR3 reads TGTGCCAGTAGTATAAGGGGACAGGGTTCATACAATGGCTACACCTTC. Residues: CASSIRGQGSYNGYTF.

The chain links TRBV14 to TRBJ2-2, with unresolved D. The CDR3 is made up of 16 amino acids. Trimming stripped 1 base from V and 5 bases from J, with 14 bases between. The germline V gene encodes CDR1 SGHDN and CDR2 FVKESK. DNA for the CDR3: TGTGCCAGCAGCCAAGTCGAAGGGTGGGGAACCGGGGAGCTGTTTTTT. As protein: CASSQVEGWGTGELFF. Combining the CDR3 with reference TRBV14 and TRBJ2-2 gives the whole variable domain EAGVTQFPSHSVIEKGQTVTLRCDPISGHDNLYWYRRVMGKEIKFLLHFVKESKQDESGMPNNRFLAERTGGTYSTLKVQPAELEDSGVYFCASSQVEGWGTGELFFGEGSRLTVL.

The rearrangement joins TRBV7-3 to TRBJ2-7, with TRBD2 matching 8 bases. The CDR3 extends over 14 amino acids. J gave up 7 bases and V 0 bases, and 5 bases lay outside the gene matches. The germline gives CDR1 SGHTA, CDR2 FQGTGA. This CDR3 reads CASSLTAGVGEQYF. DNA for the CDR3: TGTGCCAGCAGCTTAACAGCGGGAGTGGGGGAGCAGTACTTC.

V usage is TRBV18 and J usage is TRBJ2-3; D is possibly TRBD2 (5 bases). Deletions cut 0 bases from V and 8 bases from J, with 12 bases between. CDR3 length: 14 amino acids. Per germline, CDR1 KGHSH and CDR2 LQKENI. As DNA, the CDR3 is TGTGCCAGCTCACCACCGACTACAGCGGTTACGCAGTATTTT. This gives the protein CASSPPTTAVTQYF.

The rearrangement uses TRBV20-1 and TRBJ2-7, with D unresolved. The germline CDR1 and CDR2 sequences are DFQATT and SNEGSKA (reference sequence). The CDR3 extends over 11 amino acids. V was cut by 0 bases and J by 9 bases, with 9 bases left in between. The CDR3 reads CSARDGVGQYF. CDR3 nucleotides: TGCAGTGCTAGAGATGGAGTCGGGCAGTACTTC.

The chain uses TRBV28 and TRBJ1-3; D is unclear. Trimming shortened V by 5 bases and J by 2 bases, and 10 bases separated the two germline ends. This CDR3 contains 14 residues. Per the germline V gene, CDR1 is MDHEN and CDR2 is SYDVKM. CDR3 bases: TGTGCCAGCAGTACTCTACGCCCTGGAAACACCATATATTTT. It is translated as CASSTLRPGNTIYF. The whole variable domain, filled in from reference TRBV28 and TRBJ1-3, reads DVKVTQSSRYLVKRTGEKVFLECVQDMDHENMFWYRQDPGLGLRLIYFSYDVKMKEKGDIPEGYSVSREKKERFSLILESASTNQTSMYLCASSTLRPGNTIYFGEGSWLTVV.

The CDR3 DNA is TGTGCCAGCAGACAGCAAGAAGTGAATGAGCAGTTCTTC. Translation: CASRQQEVNEQFF. J is TRBJ2-1 and V is TRBV2, with D uncertain. Germline V gene lookup returns CDR1 SNHLY and CDR2 FYNNEI. This CDR3 contains 13 residues. The V gene lost 6 bases and the J gene lost 7 bases, with 13 bases spanning the gap.

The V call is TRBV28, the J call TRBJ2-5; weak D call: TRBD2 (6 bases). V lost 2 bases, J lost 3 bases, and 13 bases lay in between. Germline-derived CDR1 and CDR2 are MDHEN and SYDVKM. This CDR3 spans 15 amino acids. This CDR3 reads CASSLNIAGKETQYF. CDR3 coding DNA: TGTGCCAGCAGTTTAAACATTGCGGGGAAAGAGACCCAGTACTTC.

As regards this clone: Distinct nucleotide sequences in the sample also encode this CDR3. In DNA form, the CDR3 reads TGTGCCACCAAAAGAGGGGGGCCCTACAATGAGCAGTTCTTC. Protein product: CATKRGGPYNEQFF. The chain recombines TRBV5-8 with TRBJ2-1; either TRBD1 or TRBD2 may supply D (6 bases each). Trimming took 9 bases from V and 2 from J, leaving 15 bases between them. The CDR3 is made up of 14 amino acids. Germline-derived CDR1 and CDR2 are SGHTS and YDEGEE.

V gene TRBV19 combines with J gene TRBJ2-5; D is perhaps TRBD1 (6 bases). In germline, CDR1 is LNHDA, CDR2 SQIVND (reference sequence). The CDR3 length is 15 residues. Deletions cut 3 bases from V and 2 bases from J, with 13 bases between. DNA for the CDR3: TGTGCCAGTAGTATTCCCGGGACACCACAAGAGACCCAGTACTTC. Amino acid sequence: CASSIPGTPQETQYF.

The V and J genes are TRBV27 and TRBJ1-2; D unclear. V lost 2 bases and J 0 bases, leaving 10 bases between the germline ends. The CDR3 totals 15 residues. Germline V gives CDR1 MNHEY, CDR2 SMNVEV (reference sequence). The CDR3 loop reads CASSLVPFSNYGYTF. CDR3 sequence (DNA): TGTGCCAGCAGTTTAGTTCCGTTCTCTAACTATGGCTACACCTTC.

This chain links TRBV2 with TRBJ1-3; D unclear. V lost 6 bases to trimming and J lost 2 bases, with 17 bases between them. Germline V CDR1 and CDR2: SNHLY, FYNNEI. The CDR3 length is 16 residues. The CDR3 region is CASSNSDSRAGNTIYF. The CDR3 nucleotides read TGTGCCAGCAGCAATTCGGACTCTCGTGCTGGAAACACCATATATTTT.

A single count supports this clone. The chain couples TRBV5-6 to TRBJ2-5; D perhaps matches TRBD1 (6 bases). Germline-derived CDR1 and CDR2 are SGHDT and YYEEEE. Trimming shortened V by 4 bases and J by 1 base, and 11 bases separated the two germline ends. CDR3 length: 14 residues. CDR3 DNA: TGTGCCAGCAGCGGTACAGGGACCCAAGAGACCCAGTACTTC. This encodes CASSGTGTQETQYF. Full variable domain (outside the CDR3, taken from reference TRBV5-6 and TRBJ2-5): DAGVTQSPTHLIKTRGQQVTLRCSPKSGHDTVSWYQQALGQGPQFIFQYYEEEERQRGNFPDRFSGHQFPNYSSELNVNALLLGDSALYLCASSGTGTQETQYFGPGTRLLVL.

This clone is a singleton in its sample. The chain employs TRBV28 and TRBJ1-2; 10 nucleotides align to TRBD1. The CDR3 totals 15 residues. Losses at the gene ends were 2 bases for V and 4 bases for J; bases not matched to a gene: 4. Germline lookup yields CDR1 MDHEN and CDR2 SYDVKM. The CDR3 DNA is TGTGCCAGCAGTTTAGACCGGGACAGGGGCTATGGCTACACCTTC. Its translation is CASSLDRDRGYGYTF.

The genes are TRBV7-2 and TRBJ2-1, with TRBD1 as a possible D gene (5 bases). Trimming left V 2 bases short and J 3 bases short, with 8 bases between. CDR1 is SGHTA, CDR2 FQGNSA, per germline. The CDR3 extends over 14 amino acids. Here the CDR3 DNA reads TGTGCCAGCAGCTTACTTCAGGGCTACAATGAGCAGTTCTTC. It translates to CASSLLQGYNEQFF.

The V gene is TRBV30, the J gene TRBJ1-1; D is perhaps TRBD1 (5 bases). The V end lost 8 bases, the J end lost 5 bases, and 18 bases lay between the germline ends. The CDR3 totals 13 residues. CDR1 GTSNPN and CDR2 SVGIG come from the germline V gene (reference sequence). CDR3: CARHPRGSTEAFF. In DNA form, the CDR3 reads TGTGCCCGGCACCCCCGGGGGAGTACTGAAGCTTTCTTT.

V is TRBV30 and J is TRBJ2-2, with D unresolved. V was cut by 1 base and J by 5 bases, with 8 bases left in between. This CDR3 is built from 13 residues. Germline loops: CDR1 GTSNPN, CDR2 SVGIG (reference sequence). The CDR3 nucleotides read TGTGCCTGGAGTGCCCAGTGGACCGGGGAGCTGTTTTTT. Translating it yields CAWSAQWTGELFF.